Sequencing of this T cell receptor beta chain was carried out in a study of blood T cells in healthy people across ages. Alongside a J-beta primer mix, a sample-barcoded 5' primer served in a second PCR lasting about 7 to 11 cycles. TCRdb analysed the 5' RACE reads with MiXCR anew, one entry per CDR3 protein. The table lists roughly 700,000 distinct CDR3 sequences, roughly 25% of them singletons. In addition, the sample was reused for a study of T cells of mothers and their children.

This sequence was found in a boy younger than 18 in good health. Sequenced: blood.

CDR3: CASSPEAYEQYF. The CDR3 DNA is TGTGCCAGCAGCCCCGAGGCCTACGAGCAGTACTTC. The V and J genes are TRBV12-3 or TRBV12-4 and TRBJ2-5; D gene unclear. The DNA end favors TRBJ2-7, so the J call may be wrong. The CDR3 is 12 amino acids.